This TCR beta chain emerged from a study of blood T cell repertoires in COVID-19. Only a few counts were recorded for this clone. The CDR3 length is 13 residues. Deletions cut 5 bases from V and 3 bases from J, with 11 bases between. Germline V gene data show CDR1 as MNHEY and CDR2 as SVGAGI. As originally analysed: Reference gene primer amplification in the assay estimated nucleated cell counts. Clones were read by immunoSEQ multiplex PCR, and TCRdb kept only the in-frame ones, dropping some. The V and J calls and the clone size are those of that table, but D and trimming were determined from the DNA. The table has around 170,000 clones, around 86% seen once.

The TCR was taken from a man aged 70 or older who had recovered from COVID-19. The sequenced material came from peripheral blood. This chain uses TRBV6-5 with TRBJ2-7; D not resolved. The CDR3 bases are TGTGCCAGCAGTCCAAGACTCCGCTACGAGCAGTACTTC. Amino acid sequence: CASSPRLRYEQYF.